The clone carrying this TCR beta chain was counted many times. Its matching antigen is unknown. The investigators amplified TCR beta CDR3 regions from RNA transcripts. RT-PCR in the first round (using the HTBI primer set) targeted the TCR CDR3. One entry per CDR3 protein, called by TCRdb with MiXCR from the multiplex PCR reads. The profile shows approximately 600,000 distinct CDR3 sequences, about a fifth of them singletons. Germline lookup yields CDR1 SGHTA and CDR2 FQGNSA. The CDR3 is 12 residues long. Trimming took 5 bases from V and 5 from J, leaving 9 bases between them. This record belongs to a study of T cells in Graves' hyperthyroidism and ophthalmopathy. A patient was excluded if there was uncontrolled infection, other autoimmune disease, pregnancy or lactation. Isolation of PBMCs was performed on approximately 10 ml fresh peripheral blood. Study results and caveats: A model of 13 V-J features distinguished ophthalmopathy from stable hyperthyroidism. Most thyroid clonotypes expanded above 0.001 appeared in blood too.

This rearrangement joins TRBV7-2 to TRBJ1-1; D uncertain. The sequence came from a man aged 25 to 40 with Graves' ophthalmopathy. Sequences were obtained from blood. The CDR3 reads CASSIGWTEAFF. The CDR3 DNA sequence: TGTGCCAGCAGCATAGGATGGACTGAAGCTTTCTTT.